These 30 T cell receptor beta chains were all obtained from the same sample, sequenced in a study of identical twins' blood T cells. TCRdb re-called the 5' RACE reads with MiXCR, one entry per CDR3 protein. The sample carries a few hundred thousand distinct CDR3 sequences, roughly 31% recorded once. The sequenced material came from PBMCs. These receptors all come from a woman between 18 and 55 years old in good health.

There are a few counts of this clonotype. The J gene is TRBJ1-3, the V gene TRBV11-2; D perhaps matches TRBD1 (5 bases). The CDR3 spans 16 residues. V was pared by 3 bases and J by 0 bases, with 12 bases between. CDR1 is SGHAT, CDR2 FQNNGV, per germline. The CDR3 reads CASSFRRGHSGNTIYF. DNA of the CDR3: TGTGCCAGCAGCTTTCGTAGGGGTCACTCTGGAAACACCATATATTTT.

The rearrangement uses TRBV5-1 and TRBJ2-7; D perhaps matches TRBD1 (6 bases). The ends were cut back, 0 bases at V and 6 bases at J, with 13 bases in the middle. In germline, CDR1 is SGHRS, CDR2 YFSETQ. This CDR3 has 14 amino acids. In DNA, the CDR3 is TGCGCCAGCAGCTTGGCCTGGACAGAAGGCGAGCAGTACTTC. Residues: CASSLAWTEGEQYF.

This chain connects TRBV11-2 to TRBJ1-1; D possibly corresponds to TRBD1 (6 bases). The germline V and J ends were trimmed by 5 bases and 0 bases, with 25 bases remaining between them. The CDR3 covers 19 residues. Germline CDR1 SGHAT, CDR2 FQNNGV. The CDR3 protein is CASSPEGVGGLPMNTEAFF. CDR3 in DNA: TGTGCCAGCAGCCCTGAGGGAGTCGGGGGGCTACCAATGAACACTGAAGCTTTCTTT.

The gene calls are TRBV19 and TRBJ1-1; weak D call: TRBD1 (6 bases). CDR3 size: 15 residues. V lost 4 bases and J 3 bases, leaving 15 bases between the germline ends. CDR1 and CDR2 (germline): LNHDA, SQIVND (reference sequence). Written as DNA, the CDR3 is TGTGCCAGTAGTACTATTACAGGGAAGGACACTGAAGCTTTCTTT. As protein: CASSTITGKDTEAFF.

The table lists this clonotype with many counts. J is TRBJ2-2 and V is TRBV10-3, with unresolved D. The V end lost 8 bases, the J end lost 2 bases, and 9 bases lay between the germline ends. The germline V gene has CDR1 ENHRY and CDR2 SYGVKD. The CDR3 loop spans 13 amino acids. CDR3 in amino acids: CAIRQDNTGELFF. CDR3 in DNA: TGTGCCATCCGCCAGGACAACACCGGGGAGCTGTTTTTT.

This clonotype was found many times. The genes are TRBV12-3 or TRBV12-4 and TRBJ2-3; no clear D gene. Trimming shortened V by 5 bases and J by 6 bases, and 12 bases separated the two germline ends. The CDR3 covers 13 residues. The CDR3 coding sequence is TGTGCCAGCAGTGCCCGGTTGCGCGATACGCAGTATTTT. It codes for CASSARLRDTQYF.

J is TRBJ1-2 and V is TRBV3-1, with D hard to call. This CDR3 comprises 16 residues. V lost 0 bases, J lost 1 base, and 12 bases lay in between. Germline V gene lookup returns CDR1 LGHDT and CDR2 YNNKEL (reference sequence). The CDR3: CASSQDVDPFNYGYTF. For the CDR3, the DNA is TGTGCCAGCAGCCAAGATGTGGACCCCTTTAACTATGGCTACACCTTC.

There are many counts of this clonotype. CDR3 DNA: TGCAGTGCTAGAGAACCTAGCGGAATGGGGTACGAGCAGTACTTC. Encoded protein: CSAREPSGMGYEQYF. V usage is TRBV20-1 and J usage is TRBJ2-7; 7 positions match TRBD2. From germline, CDR1 is DFQATT and CDR2 SNEGSKA (reference sequence). V shed 0 bases, J shed 4 bases, and the junction held 9 bases outside the gene matches. This CDR3 has 15 residues.

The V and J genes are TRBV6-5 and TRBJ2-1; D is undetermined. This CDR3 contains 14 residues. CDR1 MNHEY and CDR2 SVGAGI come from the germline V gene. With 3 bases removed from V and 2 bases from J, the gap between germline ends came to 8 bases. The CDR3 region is CASSYDPTYNEQFF. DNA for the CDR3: TGTGCCAGCAGTTATGACCCTACCTACAATGAGCAGTTCTTC.

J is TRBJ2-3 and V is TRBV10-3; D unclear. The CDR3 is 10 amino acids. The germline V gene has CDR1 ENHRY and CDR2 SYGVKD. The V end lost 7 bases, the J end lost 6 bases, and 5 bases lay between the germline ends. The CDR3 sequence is CAITLDTQYF. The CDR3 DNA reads TGTGCCATCACATTGGATACGCAGTATTTT.

The CDR3 DNA follows: TGTGCCAGCAGCCAGAGCACAGGGGCCGCCCTCTATGGCTACACCTTC. Protein: CASSQSTGAALYGYTF. V is TRBV7-8 and J is TRBJ1-2, with 7 bases aligning to TRBD1. The CDR3 sequence is 16 residues long. Germline V lookup: CDR1 SGHVS, CDR2 FQNEAQ. The V and J ends lost 5 bases and 4 bases, in that order; junction bases with no gene match: 13.

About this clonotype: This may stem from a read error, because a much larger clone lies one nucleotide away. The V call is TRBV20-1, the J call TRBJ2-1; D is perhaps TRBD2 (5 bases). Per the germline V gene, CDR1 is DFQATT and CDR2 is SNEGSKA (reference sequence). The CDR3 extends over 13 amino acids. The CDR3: CSARNTRANERFF. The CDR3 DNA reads TGCAGTGCTCGGAATACTAGGGCCAATGAGCGGTTCTTC.

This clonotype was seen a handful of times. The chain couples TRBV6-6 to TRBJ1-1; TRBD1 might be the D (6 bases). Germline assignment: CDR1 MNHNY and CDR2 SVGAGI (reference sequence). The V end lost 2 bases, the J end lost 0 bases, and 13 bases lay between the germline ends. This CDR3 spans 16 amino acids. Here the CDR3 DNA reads TGTGCCAGCAGTTACCCGACTGGGACATTGAACACTGAAGCTTTCTTT. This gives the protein CASSYPTGTLNTEAFF.

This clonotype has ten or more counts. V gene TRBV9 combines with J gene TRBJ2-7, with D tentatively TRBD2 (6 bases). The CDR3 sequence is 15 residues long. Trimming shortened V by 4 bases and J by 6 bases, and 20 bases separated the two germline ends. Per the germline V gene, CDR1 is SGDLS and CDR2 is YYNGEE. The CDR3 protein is CASSPTSSGPLEQYF. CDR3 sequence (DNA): TGTGCCAGCAGCCCTACTAGCTCCGGGCCGCTCGAGCAGTACTTC.

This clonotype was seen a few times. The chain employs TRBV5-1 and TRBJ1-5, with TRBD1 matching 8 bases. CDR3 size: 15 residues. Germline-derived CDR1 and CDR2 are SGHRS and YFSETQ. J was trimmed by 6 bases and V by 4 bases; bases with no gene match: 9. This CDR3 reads CASSPWTGSGQPQHF. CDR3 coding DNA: TGCGCCAGCAGCCCTTGGACAGGGTCGGGTCAGCCCCAGCATTTT. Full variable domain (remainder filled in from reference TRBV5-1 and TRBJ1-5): KAGVTQTPRYLIKTRGQQVTLSCSPISGHRSVSWYQQTPGQGLQFLFEYFSETQRNKGNFPGRFSGRQFSNSRSEMNVSTLELGDSALYLCASSPWTGSGQPQHFGDGTRLSIL.

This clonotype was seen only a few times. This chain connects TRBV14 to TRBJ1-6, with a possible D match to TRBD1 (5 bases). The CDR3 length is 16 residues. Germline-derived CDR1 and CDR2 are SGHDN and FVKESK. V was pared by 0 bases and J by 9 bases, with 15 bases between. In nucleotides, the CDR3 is TGTGCCAGCAGCCAAGAAAGTTCAGGGTTCAGTTCACCCCTCCACTTT. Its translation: CASSQESSGFSSPLHF.

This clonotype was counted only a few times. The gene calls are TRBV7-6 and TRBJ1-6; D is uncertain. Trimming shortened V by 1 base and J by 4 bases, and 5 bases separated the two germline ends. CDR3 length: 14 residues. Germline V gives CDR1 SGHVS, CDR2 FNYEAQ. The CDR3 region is CASSLERYNSPLHF. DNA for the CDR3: TGTGCCAGCAGCTTAGAAAGATATAATTCACCCCTCCACTTT.

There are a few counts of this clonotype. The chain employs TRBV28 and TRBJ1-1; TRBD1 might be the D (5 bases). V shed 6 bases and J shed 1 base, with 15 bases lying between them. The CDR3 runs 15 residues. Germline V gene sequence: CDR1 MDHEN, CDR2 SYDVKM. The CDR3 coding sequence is TGTGCCAGCAGGATGGGGGTCGGGCCGAACACTGAAGCTTTCTTT. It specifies CASRMGVGPNTEAFF.

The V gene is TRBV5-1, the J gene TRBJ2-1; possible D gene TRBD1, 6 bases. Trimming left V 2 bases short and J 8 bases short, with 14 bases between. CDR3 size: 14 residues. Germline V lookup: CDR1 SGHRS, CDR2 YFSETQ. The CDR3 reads CASSLTGKKDEQFF. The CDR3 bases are TGCGCCAGCAGCTTAACAGGGAAGAAGGATGAGCAGTTCTTC.

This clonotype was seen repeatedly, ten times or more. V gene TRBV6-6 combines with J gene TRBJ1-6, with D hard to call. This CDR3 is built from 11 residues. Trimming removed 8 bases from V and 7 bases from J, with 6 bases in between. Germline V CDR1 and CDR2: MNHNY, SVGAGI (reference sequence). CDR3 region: CASGINSPLHF. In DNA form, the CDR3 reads TGTGCCAGCGGGATAAATTCACCCCTCCACTTT.

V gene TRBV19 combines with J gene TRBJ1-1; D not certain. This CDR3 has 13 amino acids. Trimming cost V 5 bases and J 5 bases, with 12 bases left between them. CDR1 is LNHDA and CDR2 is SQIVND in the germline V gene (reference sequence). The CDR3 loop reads CASSYSGRTEAFF. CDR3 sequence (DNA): TGTGCCAGTAGTTACTCGGGGAGGACTGAAGCTTTCTTT.

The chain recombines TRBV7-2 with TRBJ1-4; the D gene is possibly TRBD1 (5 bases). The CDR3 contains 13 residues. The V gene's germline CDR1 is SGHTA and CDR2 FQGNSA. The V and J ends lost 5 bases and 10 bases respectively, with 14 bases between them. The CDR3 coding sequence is TGTGCCAGCAGCCTGGAGGGGTTAGGAAAACTGTTTTTT. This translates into CASSLEGLGKLFF.

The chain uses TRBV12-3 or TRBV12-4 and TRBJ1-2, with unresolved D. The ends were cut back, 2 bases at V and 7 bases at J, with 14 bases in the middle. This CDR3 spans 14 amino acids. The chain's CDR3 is CASSLSKGLGGYTF. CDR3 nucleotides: TGTGCCAGCAGTTTATCGAAGGGTCTGGGTGGCTACACCTTC.

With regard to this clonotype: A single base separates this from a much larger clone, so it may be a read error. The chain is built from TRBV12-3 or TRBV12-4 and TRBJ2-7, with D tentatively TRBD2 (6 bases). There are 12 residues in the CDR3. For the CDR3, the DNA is TGTGCCAGCAGTTTAGGGGGGGACGAGCAGCACTTC. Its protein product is CASSLGGDEQHF.

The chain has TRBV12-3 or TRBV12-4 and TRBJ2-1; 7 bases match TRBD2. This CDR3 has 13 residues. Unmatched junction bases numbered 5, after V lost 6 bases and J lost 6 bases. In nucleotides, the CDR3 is TGTGCCAGCAGCTATGGACTAGGCAATGAGCAGTTCTTC. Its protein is CASSYGLGNEQFF.

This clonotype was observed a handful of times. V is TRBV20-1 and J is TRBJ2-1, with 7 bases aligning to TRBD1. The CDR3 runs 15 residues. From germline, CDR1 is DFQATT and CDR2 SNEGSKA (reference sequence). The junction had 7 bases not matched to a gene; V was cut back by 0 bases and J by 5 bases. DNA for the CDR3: TGCAGTGCTAGAGATCGGAGACAGGGAGACAATGAGCAGTTCTTC. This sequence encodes CSARDRRQGDNEQFF.

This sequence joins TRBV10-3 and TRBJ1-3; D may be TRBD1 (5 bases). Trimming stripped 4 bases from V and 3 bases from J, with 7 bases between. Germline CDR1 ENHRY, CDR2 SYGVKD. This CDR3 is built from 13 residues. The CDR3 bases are TGTGCCATCAGTGGGACAAGTGGAAACACCATATATTTT. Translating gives CAISGTSGNTIYF.

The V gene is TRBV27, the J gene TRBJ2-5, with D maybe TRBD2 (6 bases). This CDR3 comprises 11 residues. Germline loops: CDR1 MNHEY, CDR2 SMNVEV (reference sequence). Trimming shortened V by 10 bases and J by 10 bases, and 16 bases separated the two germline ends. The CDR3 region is CATGTSRDQYF. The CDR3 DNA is TGTGCCACCGGGACTTCAAGGGACCAGTACTTC.

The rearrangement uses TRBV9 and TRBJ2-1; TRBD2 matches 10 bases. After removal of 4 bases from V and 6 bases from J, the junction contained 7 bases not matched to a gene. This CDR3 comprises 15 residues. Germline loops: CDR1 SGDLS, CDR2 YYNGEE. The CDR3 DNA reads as TGTGCCAGCAGCAGGCTGGGACTAGCGCTCAATGAGCAGTTCTTC. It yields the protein CASSRLGLALNEQFF. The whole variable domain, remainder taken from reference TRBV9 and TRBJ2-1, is DSGVTQTPKHLITATGQRVTLRCSPRSGDLSVYWYQQSLDQGLQFLIQYYNGEERAKGNILERFSAQQFPDLHSELNLSSLELGDSALYFCASSRLGLALNEQFFGPGTRLTVL.

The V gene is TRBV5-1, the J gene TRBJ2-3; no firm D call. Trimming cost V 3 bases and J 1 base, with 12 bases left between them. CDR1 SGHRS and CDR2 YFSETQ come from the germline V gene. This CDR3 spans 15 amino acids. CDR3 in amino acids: CASSSRPGGTDTQYF. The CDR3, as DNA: TGCGCCAGCAGCTCGCGGCCTGGCGGCACAGATACGCAGTATTTT.